Given below is one T cell receptor (beta chain) in context. The CDR3 sequence is 18 residues long. This specimen belongs to a study of preoperative IRX-2 immunotherapy in early breast cancer. Treatment of the sample: preoperative locoregional IRX-2 cytokine immunotherapy. Produced via immunoSEQ multiplex PCR; TCRdb's table is partial and in-frame only. Here the sample spans under 35,000 clones, 65% to 85% being singletons. This TCR was recovered from a human donor with breast cancer. This material was collected from a patient treated with IRX-2 immunotherapy. V usage is TRBV1 and J usage is TRBJ1-5. TRBV1 is designated a pseudogene. CDR3 in DNA: TGCGCCAGCAGCCAGGCCGGGAACAGCCGAGGGAGCAATCAGCCCCAGCATTTT. Its translation is CASSQAGNSRGSNQPQHF.